One and the same sample provided the 7 T cell receptor beta chains below, sequenced in a study of blood T cell repertoires in COVID-19. The protocol was immunoSEQ multiplex PCR, while the TCRdb copy is restricted to in-frame clones and leaves out a portion. The sample lists hundreds of thousands of clones; over 75% were seen once. Specimen: PBMCs or T cells enriched from blood (not recorded which). Receptors were obtained from a man aged 30-40 years who had recovered from COVID-19.

The chain couples TRBV5-1 to TRBJ1-1, with 7 nucleotides matching TRBD1. Germline V gives CDR1 SGHRS, CDR2 YFSETQ. J lost 3 bases, V lost 4 bases, and 9 bases had no gene match. There are 15 residues in the CDR3. CDR3 sequence reads: CASSLLPGTDTEAFF. The CDR3 DNA reads as TGCGCCAGCAGCCTACTTCCCGGGACAGACACTGAAGCTTTCTTT.

The V gene is TRBV10-3, the J gene TRBJ1-4; 9 bases align to TRBD1. Germline lookup yields CDR1 ENHRY and CDR2 SYGVKD. Germline trimming cut 7 bases from V and 8 bases from J; bases unmatched to any gene: 8. This CDR3 spans 14 amino acids. CDR3 residues: CAIKGTGRYEKLFF. The CDR3 DNA follows: TGTGCCATCAAAGGGACAGGGAGGTACGAAAAACTGTTTTTT.

This clone has a handful of counts. The gene calls are TRBV30 and TRBJ1-5; 9 bases map to TRBD1. V was pared by 4 bases and J by 5 bases, with 9 bases of the junction left unmatched. The CDR3 has 15 residues. Germline CDR1 reads GTSNPN; CDR2 reads SVGIG (reference sequence). CDR3 region: CAWTQGQGKYQPQHF. CDR3 sequence (DNA): TGTGCCTGGACCCAGGGACAGGGTAAATATCAGCCCCAGCATTTT.

Only a few counts were recorded for this clone. The chain links TRBV4-1 to TRBJ2-2, with no clear D. Germline V gene sequence: CDR1 MGHRA, CDR2 YSYEKL. The CDR3 is 17 amino acids. Trimming took off 1 base at V and 0 bases at J, with 12 bases between the two ends. The CDR3 is CASSQVDLVANTGELFF. CDR3 nucleotide sequence: TGCGCCAGCAGCCAAGTCGATTTAGTCGCGAACACCGGGGAGCTGTTTTTT.

V and J are TRBV12-3 or TRBV12-4 and TRBJ1-1; 7 bases match TRBD1. There are 12 residues in the CDR3. V lost 4 bases to trimming and J lost 11 bases; unmatched junction nucleotides: 7. Here the CDR3 reads CASSSDLRGAFF. The CDR3 bases are TGTGCCAGCAGTTCCGACCTCAGGGGGGCTTTCTTT.

The J gene is TRBJ2-7, the V gene TRBV11-3; 7 nucleotides agree with TRBD1. Per germline, CDR1 SGHNT and CDR2 YENEEA. Trimming cost V 2 bases and J 6 bases; bases outside gene matches: 7. The CDR3 length is 14 residues. The DNA of the CDR3 is TGTGCCAGCAGCTTATCAGGGGGTCGGCGCGAGCAGTACTTC. Protein: CASSLSGGRREQYF.

The chain couples TRBV5-1 to TRBJ2-2; no definite D call. The CDR3 sequence is 14 residues long. V dropped 0 bases and J dropped 1 base, with 4 bases sitting between them. Germline V gives CDR1 SGHRS, CDR2 YFSETQ. CDR3 sequence: CASSLGVNTGELFF. The CDR3 region has the DNA TGCGCCAGCAGCTTGGGAGTGAACACCGGGGAGCTGTTTTTT. The full variable domain, in which reference TRBV5-1 and TRBJ2-2 provide the parts outside the CDR3, is KAGVTQTPRYLIKTRGQQVTLSCSPISGHRSVSWYQQTPGQGLQFLFEYFSETQRNKGNFPGRFSGRQFSNSRSEMNVSTLELGDSALYLCASSLGVNTGELFFGEGSRLTVL.